This T cell receptor (beta chain) was retrieved from a study of cytomegalovirus exposure and HLA in healthy donors. Study-wide results and caveats: Later analysis showed TCR association rates varying by HLA locus, highest for DRB1 and lowest for HLA-C. In a later analysis, at a false discovery rate of 0.05, 15,000 to 20,000 TCR beta sequences matched HLA alleles. Being productive about 87% or about 30% of the time was typical of most TCR beta V segments in an earlier analysis. TCR beta chains numbering more than 150 were designated cytomegalovirus-associated.

Primers included in the PCR were 60 Vbeta and 13 Jbeta primers. Produced via immunoSEQ multiplex PCR; TCRdb's table is partial and in-frame only. The sample records 50,000 to 65,000 clones, more than 60% being singletons. Points on this clone: The antigen is not known.

The V end was cut by 3 bases, the J end by 4 bases, with 10 bases between. CDR3 length: 14 residues. Germline V CDR1 and CDR2: SGHVS, FQNEAQ. What was sequenced was PBMCs. The sequence was collected from a man aged 50 to 59 in good health and CMV-seropositive. The chain joins TRBV7-8 to TRBJ2-4, with a tentative D call TRBD1 (6 bases). The CDR3 coding sequence is TGTGCCAGCAGCTTTCGGACAGAGAAAAACATTCAGTACTTC. It is translated as CASSFRTEKNIQYF.